The source of this T cell receptor (beta chain) is a study of tumor-infiltrating lymphocytes in primary liver carcinoma. Study-wide context: Patients, male and female, were 30 to 69 years old. Sequenced samples came back with roughly 3.65 to 8 million productive TCRbeta reads, and the counts looked alike across tissue types. General study results and limits: Researchers found tumor-adjacent and tumor-blood pairs overlapped less than tumor region pairs. Tumors had a top-250-clone fraction that was significantly higher than blood (p = 0.039).

Starting material of 500 to 600 ng total RNA yielded TCR beta cDNA via a constant-region primer. Three nested multiplex PCR rounds, a slightly modified ARM-PCR method, built the TCR beta libraries. Primers for the first two PCR rounds were TRBV1-TRBV30 forward primers and a C-beta reverse primer (around 10 cycles per round). TCRdb redid the calling of the multiplex PCR reads with MiXCR, one entry per CDR3 protein. The sample shows 99,000 or so distinct CDR3 sequences, 55% to 70% of them seen only once. Details on this clonotype: What it recognizes is unknown.

V gave up 8 bases and J gave up 2 bases, with 10 bases separating them. The CDR3 runs 12 residues. Germline lookup yields CDR1 MNHNS and CDR2 SASEGT. Between 20 and 30 mg of unsorted bulk tissue served as the source from which RNA and DNA were co-extracted. The material sequenced was liver tumor tissue from sampling region 5. Subset in this sample: tumor region T5, tumor centre. The chain carries TRBV6-1 and TRBJ2-7; D is perhaps TRBD1 (6 bases). This clonotype was obtained from a woman aged 55-75 years with primary liver carcinoma and hepatitis B virus infection. The CDR3: CASGQYPYEQYF. The CDR3 bases are TGTGCCAGCGGACAGTACCCCTACGAGCAGTACTTC.